The clone carrying this T cell receptor (beta chain) was observed a handful of times. This sample is part of a study of human T cells and chemical hapten exposure. Trimming shortened V by 0 bases and J by 1 base, and 18 bases separated the two germline ends. The length of the CDR3 is 18 residues. Germline loops: CDR1 KGHDR, CDR2 SFDVKD. In the study's own analysis: Samples contained a median of roughly 93,000 TCRs, with a range of roughly 20,000 to 750,000. TCRdb re-analysed the RACE reads in MiXCR, keeping a single row per CDR3 protein. The V and J calls follow TCRdb's processing rather than the paper's. The table lists 89,000 or so distinct CDR3 sequences, about 6.3% of them singletons. The time point was: patch test 2, 6 weeks after DPC sensitization. This sample's treatment: therapeutic diphenylcyclopropenone sensitization with weekly scalp DPC.

The chain recombines TRBV24-1 with TRBJ2-7; D might be TRBD1 (6 bases). This specimen consisted of whole blood, obtained in connection with sensitization to the hapten diphenylcyclopropenone (DPC). The source is a woman aged 30 to 39 with alopecia areata. Some clones in this sample may be carry-over from other donors' samples. CDR3 protein: CATSDLPSLQGWSYEQYF. The CDR3 DNA sequence: TGTGCCACCAGTGATTTGCCGTCCTTACAGGGCTGGTCCTACGAGCAGTACTTC.